This T cell receptor beta chain was found in a study of Graves' ophthalmopathy and Graves' hyperthyroidism. The study's findings and limits: Discriminating ophthalmopathy from stable hyperthyroidism, a 13-signature model attained a sensitivity of 87.88% and a specificity of 81.08%.

Germline-derived CDR1 and CDR2 are SGHRS and YFSETQ. Trimming stripped 0 bases from V and 7 bases from J, with 11 bases between. This CDR3 is 15 amino acids long. This clonotype was detected ten times or more. Its target is unknown. Beta-chain TCR CDR3 regions were amplified from RNA transcripts. HTBI primers were employed in first-round RT-PCR, then a second-round multiplex PCR followed. Each CDR3 protein gets one entry after TCRdb re-called the multiplex PCR reads with MiXCR. The sample has about 1.1 million distinct CDR3 sequences; about 38% are singletons. The sequencing sample was made of peripheral blood or thyroid tissue (not recorded which). The gene calls are TRBV5-1 and TRBJ1-6; maybe TRBD1 (5 bases). The origin of this receptor is an adult man with Graves' hyperthyroidism. The CDR3 protein is CASSLEDTNNSPLHF. DNA for the CDR3: TGCGCCAGCAGCTTGGAGGACACTAACAATTCACCCCTCCACTTT.